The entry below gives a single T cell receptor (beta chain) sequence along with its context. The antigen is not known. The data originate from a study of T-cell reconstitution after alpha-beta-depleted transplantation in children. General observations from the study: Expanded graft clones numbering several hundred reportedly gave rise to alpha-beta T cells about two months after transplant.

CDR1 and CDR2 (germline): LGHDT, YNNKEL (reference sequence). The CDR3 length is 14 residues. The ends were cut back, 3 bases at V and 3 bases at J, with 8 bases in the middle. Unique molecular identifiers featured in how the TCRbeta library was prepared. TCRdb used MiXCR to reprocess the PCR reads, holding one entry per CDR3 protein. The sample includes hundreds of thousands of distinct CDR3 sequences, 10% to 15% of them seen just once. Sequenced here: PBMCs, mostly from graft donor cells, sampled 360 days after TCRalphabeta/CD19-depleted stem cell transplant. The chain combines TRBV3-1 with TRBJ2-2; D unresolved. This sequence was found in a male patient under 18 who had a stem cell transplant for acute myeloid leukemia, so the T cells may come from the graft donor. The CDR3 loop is CASSHFPYTGELFF. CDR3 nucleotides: TGTGCCAGCAGCCATTTCCCCTACACCGGGGAGCTGTTTTTT.